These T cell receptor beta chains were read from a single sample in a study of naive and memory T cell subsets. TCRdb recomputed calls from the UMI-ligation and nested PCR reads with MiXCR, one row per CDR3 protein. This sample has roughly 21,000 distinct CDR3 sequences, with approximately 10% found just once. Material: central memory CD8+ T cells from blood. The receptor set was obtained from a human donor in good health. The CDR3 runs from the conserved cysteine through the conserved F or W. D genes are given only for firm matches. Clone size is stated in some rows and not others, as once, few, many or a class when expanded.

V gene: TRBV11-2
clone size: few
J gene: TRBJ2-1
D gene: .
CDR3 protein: CASSRRNREVEQFF
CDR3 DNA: TGTGCCAGCAGCCGGAGAAACAGGGAGGTTGAGCAGTTCTTC

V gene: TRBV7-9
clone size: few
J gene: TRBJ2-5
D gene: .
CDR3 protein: CASSLSETVVETQYF
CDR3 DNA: TGTGCCAGCAGCTTAAGCGAGACAGTCGTAGAGACCCAGTACTTC

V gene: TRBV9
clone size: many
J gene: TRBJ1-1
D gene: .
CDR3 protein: CASSVGTGSNTEAFF
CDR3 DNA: TGTGCCAGCAGCGTAGGTACGGGGTCAAACACTGAAGCTTTCTTT

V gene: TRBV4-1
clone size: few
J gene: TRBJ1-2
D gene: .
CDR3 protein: CASSQERVANYGYTF
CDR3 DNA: TGCGCCAGCAGCCAAGAACGGGTGGCTAACTATGGCTACACCTTC

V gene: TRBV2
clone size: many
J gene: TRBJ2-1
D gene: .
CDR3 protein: CANRGPNNEQFF
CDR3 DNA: TGTGCCAACCGGGGCCCGAACAATGAGCAGTTCTTC

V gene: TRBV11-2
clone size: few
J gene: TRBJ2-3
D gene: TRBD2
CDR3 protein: CASSSGTSGSVTQYF
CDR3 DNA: TGTGCCAGCAGCTCAGGGACTAGCGGGAGCGTTACGCAGTATTTT

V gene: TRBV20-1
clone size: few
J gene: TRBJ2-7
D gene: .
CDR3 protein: CSAIAWAHEQYF
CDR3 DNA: TGCAGTGCTATTGCATGGGCTCACGAGCAGTACTTC

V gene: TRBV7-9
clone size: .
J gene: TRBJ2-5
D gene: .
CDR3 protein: CASSQDSHQETQYF
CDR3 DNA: TGTGCCAGCAGCCAAGACAGCCACCAAGAGACCCAGTACTTC

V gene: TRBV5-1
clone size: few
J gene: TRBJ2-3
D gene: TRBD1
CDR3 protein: CASRPGQGARYGTDTQYF
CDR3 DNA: TGCGCCAGCAGACCCGGACAGGGGGCGCGTTATGGCACAGATACGCAGTATTTT

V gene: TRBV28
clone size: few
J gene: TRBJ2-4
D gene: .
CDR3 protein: CASSLYPVAKNIQYF
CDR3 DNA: TGTGCCAGCAGTTTATATCCTGTAGCCAAAAACATTCAGTACTTC

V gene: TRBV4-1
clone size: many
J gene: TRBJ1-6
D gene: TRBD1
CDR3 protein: CASSQQGAGSPLHF
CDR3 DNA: TGCGCCAGCAGCCAACAGGGGGCGGGTTCACCCCTCCACTTT

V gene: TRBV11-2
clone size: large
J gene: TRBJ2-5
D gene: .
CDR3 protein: CASSLQTTETQYF
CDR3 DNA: TGTGCCAGCAGCCTACAGACGACAGAGACCCAGTACTTC

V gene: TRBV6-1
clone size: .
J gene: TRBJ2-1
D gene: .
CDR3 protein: CASSEPSVSYNEQFF
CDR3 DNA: TGTGCCAGCAGTGAGCCTAGCGTATCCTACAATGAGCAGTTCTTC

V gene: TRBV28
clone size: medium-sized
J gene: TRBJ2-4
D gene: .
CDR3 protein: CASSRGGGVGIQYF
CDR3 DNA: TGTGCCAGCAGTCGCGGAGGGGGCGTTGGGATTCAGTACTTC